This TCR beta chain was sequenced during a study of shared clonotypes between healthy human individuals (TCRdb year 2020). In terms of the full investigation: A few men and two women, aged 18 to 49 years, made up the cohort. For each donor, three plates each were used for CD4 naive and CD4 memory, two plates were used for CD8 naive, and one plate was used for CD8 memory. To estimate repertoire size and how much clonotype sharing occurs between individuals, the study deeply sequenced the blood TCR repertoires of several healthy adults. Libraries were prepared and TCR repertoires were sequenced by different laboratories using diverse techniques, in order to increase sequencing depth and limit assay-specific biases. Per donor, leukapheresis produced somewhere between about 0.85 and 8.9 billion PBMCs. What the authors observed across the whole study: Naive subsets generally had larger estimated clonotype richness than memory subsets did. Sampling was limited to blood, and TCR repertoires in tissue likely differ from TCR repertoires in blood. Even with the large sequencing depth, rarefaction of the sorted-subset datasets indicated that sequencing was incomplete. Pairwise subsampling led to the expectation that sequencing depth would affect the degree of clonotype sharing among donors. Because the study included a small number of donors, the genetic and exposure-history diversity represented was limited. Clonotypes shared by all four sorted-subset donors showed higher generation probabilities than non-shared clonotypes. Sharing across a few donors was observed for around 5% of naive CD4, over 3% of naive CD8, roughly 2.4% of memory CD4, and over 0.3% of memory CD8 clonotypes.

The donors were healthy, HIV-negative adults who had no recently reported acute infections or vaccinations. Every donor was a Caucasian adult living in Nashville, Tennessee, USA. CD4+ T cells were enriched by magnetic negative selection; naive cells were then positively selected on CD45RA, and the negative fraction formed the memory subset. After blood collection by leukapheresis, PBMCs were isolated using Ficoll-Histopaque density gradient centrifugation and then cryopreserved in the vapor phase of liquid nitrogen. Analytical flow cytometry was used to check the purity and quantity of each magnetically sorted T cell population. Genomic DNA was isolated from each sorted fraction and quantified by UV absorbance on a Nanodrop 2000c. With respect to this clone: Which antigen it targets is not known. Sequence at one end of the junction differs from germline and may be a read error.

Using the deep immunoSEQ assay, TCR CDR3 regions were amplified from genomic DNA by multiplex PCR. Extracted genomic DNA from each cell subset was spread evenly across all wells of several immunoSEQ 96-well plates, with each plate serving as a replicate. Each replicate PCR for sorted subsets received around 210 ng genomic DNA, equal to roughly 30,000 T cell genomes. Purified libraries were quantified with a Qubit 3.0 fluorometer, sized on a Bioanalyzer 2100, and re-quantified with the KAPA Library Quantification kit. A separate single-read 150-cycle Illumina NextSeq 550 flow cell was used to sequence each immunoSEQ 96-well plate. In the original analysis: Because the immunoSEQ output included only junctional sequences and no quality scores, the filtering could not be the same as the filtering used for full-length reads. To assign V/J genes and CDR3, sequences were annotated against IMGT germline references using PyIR, a Python wrapper for IgBLAST v1.9. Reads were removed for weak V/J assignments (E-value above 1e-6), missing CDR3, stop codons, out-of-frame junctions, or ambiguous translated residues. V3J clonotypes were defined by identical inferred V gene, J gene, and CDR3 amino acid sequence. The percentage overlap between two repertoires was calculated by dividing the number of shared unique clonotypes by the size of the smaller repertoire. RTK rarefaction, the Chao1 estimator, and Recon v2.1 estimates of unobserved clonotypes were used to assess repertoire richness. For all TCRbeta clonotypes obtained by the gDNA method from a few donors, generation probabilities were computed with OLGA. The table comes from immuneACCESS by way of TCRdb, which keeps in-frame sequences with V and J called. Part of the clones is missing from these tables; in studies checked, under half for an unresolved V gene and the rest for unknown reasons. V, J and clone size were drawn from that table, and D and trimming were deduced from the DNA. In all, the sample holds around 1.6 million clones, and 95% to 99% of those were seen once. 0.45% of the sample comes from the top ten.

Reading the germline V gene (reference sequence) gives CDR1 SSHAT and CDR2 FNYEAQ. Its CDR3 holds 15 amino acids, cysteine through phenylalanine. Here the CDR3 DNA is all that survives: 45 bases in frame from base 1. Sequenced material: naive CD4+ T cells sorted from blood. Read against the paper, the sample's cell subset or site label means: CD45RA+ positively selected. In this chain, TRBV7-7 is recombined with TRBJ2-5, and the D gene may be TRBD1, 5 bases matching. The sequence was collected from a man aged 30 to 39 in good health. The CDR3 reads CASSHSPTAQETQYF. The sequenced DNA: TGTGCTAGCAGCCACAGTCCGACAGCACAAGAGACCCAGTACTTC.